The sequence of this T cell receptor (beta chain) was determined in a study of OX40 agonist ivuxolimab in advanced cancers. Looking at the study overall: Patients were dosed intravenously with ivuxolimab at 0.01 to 10 mg/kg every 2 weeks. Those enrolled were 80% to 85% male, with a mean age of 60 years and ages from roughly 20 to 85. Partial response was recorded in three patients: one hepatocellular carcinoma and two cutaneous melanoma cases. Study-level results: Blood T cells, both CD4+ and CD8+, expanded clonally by week 6 at 0.1 to 3.0 mg/kg.

Regarding this clone: The antigen remains undetermined.

CDR3 length equals 15 residues. Sequencing was performed with immunoSEQ multiplex PCR; in TCRdb, only in-frame clones are kept and a portion is missing. Of some 35,000 clones in the sample, more than 60% were seen once. This specimen was CD4+ or CD8+ T cells sorted from blood, taken in a trial of the OX40 agonist ivuxolimab. This clonotype was sampled from an adult with an advanced solid tumor such as melanoma, head and neck, liver or kidney cancer. The rearrangement joins TRBV21-1 to TRBJ2-3; TRBD1 is the table's D call, not checked against the DNA. TRBV21-1 is tagged as a pseudogene. The chain's CDR3 is CASSSSTAGADTQYF. CDR3 sequence (DNA): TGTGCCAGCAGCTCCTCGACAGCTGGGGCAGATACGCAGTATTTT.